The 26 T cell receptor beta chains presented below share a single source sample, sequenced in a study of OX40 agonist ivuxolimab in advanced cancers. Library preparation was by the immunoSEQ multiplex PCR assay. Entries here come from immuneACCESS through TCRdb and include only in-frame sequences with V and J called. Some clones fail to appear in such tables; in the studies checked, an unresolved V gene covers under half of the shortfall, and the cause of the remainder is unknown. The sample table records 44,000 or so clones; roughly 85% of these occur just once. The ten largest clones represent around 3.4% of the sample. The specimen was CD4+ or CD8+ T cells sorted from blood, collected in a trial of the OX40 agonist ivuxolimab. Source of these receptors: an adult with an advanced solid tumor such as melanoma, head and neck, liver or kidney cancer.

This chain connects TRBV19 to TRBJ2-3; 13 bases fit TRBD2. Looked up from germline, CDR1 is LNHDA and CDR2 is SQIVND (reference sequence). The CDR3 is 17 amino acids. V dropped 5 bases and J dropped 5; count of bases not matched to a gene: 10. For the CDR3, the DNA is TGTGCCAGTAGTTCTCTAGCGACTAGCGGGAGGCAAGATACGCAGTATTTT. Translated: CASSSLATSGRQDTQYF.

This chain joins TRBV7-9 and TRBJ2-1; tentative D call: TRBD2 (5 bases). The V end was cut by 5 bases, the J end by 10 bases, with 15 bases between. The CDR3 is 13 amino acids. CDR1 and CDR2 from the germline V gene are SEHNR and FQNEAQ (reference sequence). In DNA form, the CDR3 reads TGTGCCAGCAGCCTCTCGGCGGGCTGGGAGCAGTTCTTC. Translation gives CASSLSAGWEQFF.

The chain recombines TRBV28 with TRBJ1-6, with D perhaps TRBD1 (5 bases). CDR3 size: 14 residues. The V gene's germline CDR1 is MDHEN and CDR2 SYDVKM. V shed 6 bases and J shed 8 bases, with 14 bases lying between them. In DNA form, the CDR3 reads TGTGCCAGCAGCCGTCTGGGGGGTCATTCACCCCTCCACTTT. Translated, it gives CASSRLGGHSPLHF.

This clone has more than one count but fewer than ten. V gene TRBV18 combines with J gene TRBJ1-3; weak D call: TRBD1 (6 bases). V lost 6 bases to trimming and J lost 0 bases, with 9 bases between them. The CDR3 extends over 14 amino acids. From germline, CDR1 is KGHSH and CDR2 LQKENI. The CDR3 spells CASSDRRSGNTIYF. The CDR3 DNA reads as TGTGCCAGCTCCGACAGGCGCTCTGGAAACACCATATATTTT.

V is TRBV11-2 and J is TRBJ2-3; 9 nucleotides line up with TRBD2. CDR3 length: 16 residues. V lost 4 bases to trimming and J lost 0 bases; unmatched junction nucleotides: 5. The germline gives CDR1 SGHAT, CDR2 FQNNGV. Written as DNA, the CDR3 is TGTGCCAGCAGCTCCATAGCGGGGGTGAGCACAGATACGCAGTATTTT. Residues: CASSSIAGVSTDTQYF.

The chain employs TRBV30 and TRBJ2-7; 12 bases fit TRBD1. Germline CDR1 and CDR2: GTSNPN and SVGIG (reference sequence). After removal of 3 bases from V and 6 bases from J, the junction contained 9 bases not matched to a gene. CDR3 length: 15 residues. CDR3: CAWSQGRDRGLEQYF. DNA for the CDR3: TGTGCCTGGAGCCAGGGCCGGGACAGGGGGCTCGAGCAGTACTTC.

The chain couples TRBV5-1 to TRBJ2-3, with D perhaps TRBD1 (7 bases). This CDR3 spans 12 amino acids. Trimming removed 5 bases from V and 6 bases from J, with 10 bases in between. Germline V gene lookup returns CDR1 SGHRS and CDR2 YFSETQ. The CDR3 nucleotides read TGCGCCAGCAGTCAGGGGGGTGATACGCAGTATTTT. It is translated as CASSQGGDTQYF.

This clone was counted a single time. V is TRBV6-1 and J is TRBJ2-7, with a weak D call TRBD2 (6 bases). CDR3 length: 17 amino acids. V was clipped by 4 bases and J by 5 bases, with 24 bases between them. Germline lookup yields CDR1 MNHNS and CDR2 SASEGT. CDR3 region: CASSAAGTLGKEHEQYF. The CDR3 region has the DNA TGTGCCAGCAGTGCAGCCGGGACTCTAGGTAAAGAACACGAGCAGTACTTC.

The chain recombines TRBV7-8 with TRBJ1-4; a possible D gene is TRBD1 (5 bases). From germline, CDR1 is SGHVS and CDR2 FQNEAQ. The CDR3 sequence is 17 residues long. V shed 4 bases and J shed 8 bases, with 23 bases lying between them. The CDR3 loop reads CASSYNIPGRPWEKLFF. The CDR3 nucleotides read TGTGCCAGCAGCTATAACATTCCGGGACGACCTTGGGAAAAACTGTTTTTT.

The chain links TRBV5-6 to TRBJ2-3; D is perhaps TRBD2 (5 bases). Trimming shortened V by 1 base and J by 1 base, and 10 bases separated the two germline ends. This CDR3 spans 15 amino acids. Germline loops: CDR1 SGHDT, CDR2 YYEEEE. CDR3: CASSLSGWGTDTQYF. CDR3 sequence (DNA): TGTGCCAGCAGCTTGAGCGGTTGGGGCACAGATACGCAGTATTTT.

Notes on this clone: A junction boundary mismatches the germline segment, possibly from a read error. The chain combines TRBV7-2 with TRBJ1-5; TRBD1 agrees at 11 bases. The CDR3 covers 16 residues. Per germline, CDR1 SGHTA and CDR2 FQGNSA. CDR3 nucleotide sequence: TGTGCCAGCAGTTTAGGGGTGGACAGGGGGCGTCAGCCCCAGCATTTT. This codes for CASSLGVDRGRQPQHF.

This clone has a single count. The V gene is TRBV5-1, the J gene TRBJ1-3; 7 nucleotides line up with TRBD1. Losses at the gene ends were 4 bases for V and 0 bases for J; bases not matched to a gene: 4. Germline V gives CDR1 SGHRS, CDR2 YFSETQ. The length of the CDR3 is 15 residues. The CDR3 sequence is CASSIQGTSGNTIYF. The CDR3 coding sequence is TGCGCCAGCAGCATACAGGGGACCTCTGGAAACACCATATATTTT.

The CDR3 region has the DNA TGTGCCAGCAGTGAACGGGACAGGGGAGGTACTTTCTTT. Amino acid sequence: CASSERDRGGTFF. The chain has TRBV6-1 and TRBJ1-1; 10 nucleotides line up with TRBD1. The germline gives CDR1 MNHNS, CDR2 SASEGT. The CDR3 is 13 amino acids. The V gene end was trimmed by 2 bases and the J gene end by 12 bases; junction bases not matched to a gene: 6.

CDR3 sequence (DNA): TGTGCCAGCAGACCAGGGGGGACAGGGGCCTACGAGCAGTACTTC. Translated, it gives CASRPGGTGAYEQYF. The chain combines TRBV7-2 with TRBJ2-7; 10 bases align to TRBD1. Germline CDR1 SGHTA, CDR2 FQGNSA. The junction had 7 bases not matched to a gene; V was cut back by 6 bases and J by 2 bases. The CDR3 is made up of 15 amino acids.

This clone was observed a handful of times. V and J are TRBV2 and TRBJ1-4; TRBD1 agrees at 9 bases. V trimming: 6 bases; J trimming: 7 bases; junction bases outside the gene matches: 6. The CDR3 contains 14 residues. Germline CDR1 and CDR2: SNHLY and FYNNEI. CDR3 loop: CASSHGQGTEKLFF. The CDR3, as DNA: TGTGCCAGCAGCCACGGACAGGGGACTGAAAAACTGTTTTTT.

This chain connects TRBV29-1 to TRBJ1-4, with D perhaps matching TRBD1 (5 bases). CDR1 and CDR2 from the germline V gene are SQVTM and ANQGSEA. The CDR3 has 12 residues. Trimming cost V 6 bases and J 3 bases, with 8 bases left between them. The CDR3: CSVPTANEKLFF. Here the CDR3 DNA reads TGCAGCGTGCCGACAGCTAATGAAAAACTGTTTTTT.

V is TRBV6-4 and J is TRBJ1-2; D not resolved. V gave up 3 bases and J gave up 6 bases, with 14 bases separating them. The V gene's germline CDR1 is MRHNA and CDR2 SNTAGT. The CDR3 covers 14 residues. The DNA of the CDR3 is TGTGCCAGCAGTGAATTTGTGGGAGCAGATGGCTACACCTTC. Translation gives CASSEFVGADGYTF.

The chain has TRBV28 and TRBJ1-1; D is unresolved. CDR3 length: 11 amino acids. With 7 bases removed from V and 3 bases from J, the gap between germline ends came to 6 bases. Germline V gene data show CDR1 as MDHEN and CDR2 as SYDVKM. DNA for the CDR3: TGTGCCAGCACAGCTCACACTGAAGCTTTCTTT. Translating gives CASTAHTEAFF.

The chain couples TRBV10-3 to TRBJ1-5, with D tentatively TRBD1 (6 bases). Germline CDR1 ENHRY, CDR2 SYGVKD. The CDR3 is made up of 14 amino acids. The V gene lost 2 bases and the J gene lost 3 bases, with 8 bases spanning the gap. The CDR3 loop is CAISEGQNNQPQHF. The CDR3 region has the DNA TGTGCCATCAGTGAGGGACAGAACAATCAGCCCCAGCATTTT.

This chain connects TRBV5-1 to TRBJ2-7; a weak D match, TRBD1 (6 bases). Germline V gene data show CDR1 as SGHRS and CDR2 as YFSETQ. This CDR3 is 21 amino acids long. The V and J ends lost 0 bases and 2 bases respectively, with 30 bases between them. The CDR3 DNA follows: TGCGCCAGCAGCTTGGCAAGGTTGGGCAGGGGTTCCTTACCATCAACCTACGAGCAGTACTTC. Amino acid sequence: CASSLARLGRGSLPSTYEQYF.

This sequence joins TRBV5-6 and TRBJ2-7; no definite D call. Trimming took off 0 bases at V and 4 bases at J, with 14 bases between the two ends. CDR1 and CDR2 from the germline V gene are SGHDT and YYEEEE. The CDR3 is made up of 15 amino acids. This chain's CDR3 is CASSLGRSASYEQYF. For the CDR3, the DNA is TGTGCCAGCAGCTTGGGACGGAGCGCGTCGTACGAGCAGTACTTC.

The chain couples TRBV7-2 to TRBJ2-4; 11 bases are a match to TRBD2. Germline lookup yields CDR1 SGHTA and CDR2 FQGNSA. J gave up 5 bases and V 3 bases, and 9 bases lay outside the gene matches. The CDR3 spans 17 residues. The CDR3 nucleotides read TGTGCCAGCAGCTTCCTTTCTAGCGGGGGGCGCGAAAACATTCAGTACTTC. Translating it yields CASSFLSSGGRENIQYF.

This clone has just one count. The V and J genes are TRBV6-1 and TRBJ1-5; no reliable D call. V was clipped by 2 bases and J by 2 bases, with 7 bases between them. This CDR3 has 14 residues. The V gene's germline CDR1 is MNHNS and CDR2 SASEGT. The CDR3 region is CASSERSRNQPQHF. The DNA for the CDR3 is TGTGCCAGCAGTGAAAGGTCACGCAATCAGCCCCAGCATTTT.

The sample holds one count of this clone. V is TRBV30 and J is TRBJ1-5, with a weak D call TRBD1 (5 bases). V was cut by 0 bases and J by 0 bases, with 12 bases left in between. In germline, CDR1 is GTSNPN, CDR2 SVGIG (reference sequence). This CDR3 region has 16 residues. The CDR3 reads CAWSVPGRNSNQPQHF. The CDR3 DNA sequence: TGTGCCTGGAGTGTCCCGGGACGGAATAGCAATCAGCCCCAGCATTTT.

This clone was seen just once. The chain recombines TRBV11-3 with TRBJ2-1, with D tentatively TRBD1 (5 bases). CDR3 size: 14 residues. Germline V gene sequence: CDR1 SGHNT, CDR2 YENEEA. Trimming took off 4 bases at V and 4 bases at J, with 11 bases between the two ends. CDR3 sequence: CASSSSRQYNEQFF. DNA of the CDR3: TGTGCCAGCAGCTCGTCACGACAGTACAATGAGCAGTTCTTC. Supplemented by reference TRBV11-3 and TRBJ2-1, the full variable domain reads EAGVVQSPRYKIIEKKQPVAFWCNPISGHNTLYWYLQNLGQGPELLIRYENEEAVDDSQLPKDRFSAERLKGVDSTLKIQPAELGDSAVYLCASSSSRQYNEQFFGPGTRLTVL.

V is TRBV6-1 and J is TRBJ2-7; 10 bases agree with TRBD1. The germline CDR1 and CDR2 sequences are MNHNS and SASEGT. V gave up 0 bases and J gave up 2 bases; unmatched junction bases: 1. CDR3 length: 15 residues. The CDR3 nucleotides are TGTGCCAGCAGTGAAGCGGGACAGGGGCCCTACGAGCAGTACTTC. Amino acids: CASSEAGQGPYEQYF.